A single sample is the source of the 12 T cell receptor beta chains below, sequenced in a study of blood T cell repertoires in COVID-19. Some clones are missing from TCRdb's copy, which holds only in-frame ones; the method was immunoSEQ multiplex PCR. The table includes about 60,000 clones, about 90% detected once. Sequenced: peripheral blood. Every receptor here comes from a man aged 55-75 years with acute or convalescent COVID-19.

In DNA form, the CDR3 reads TGCGCCAGCAAGGGGCCCGCGAACACCGGGGAGCTGTTTTTT. It specifies CASKGPANTGELFF. The chain links TRBV5-1 to TRBJ2-2, with D possibly TRBD1 on 5 matching bases. This CDR3 region has 14 residues. The germline CDR1 and CDR2 sequences are SGHRS and YFSETQ. Trimming stripped 6 bases from V and 0 bases from J, with 9 bases between.

The CDR3 loop is CASKDRGRGYGQFF. The CDR3 DNA is TGTGCCAGTAAAGACAGGGGGCGAGGGTATGGGCAGTTCTTC. The chain recombines TRBV19 with TRBJ2-1; 10 positions match TRBD1. Germline CDR1 and CDR2: LNHDA and SQIVND (reference sequence). With 7 bases clipped from V and 12 bases from J, the junction kept 12 bases outside the gene matches. The CDR3 loop spans 14 amino acids.

The rearrangement joins TRBV9 to TRBJ1-3; no reliable D call. The germline V and J ends were trimmed by 0 bases and 0 bases, with 10 bases remaining between them. The CDR3 length is 16 residues. The V gene's germline CDR1 is SGDLS and CDR2 YYNGEE. CDR3 nucleotides: TGTGCCAGCAGCGTAGAAGGTACAGTCTCTGGAAACACCATATATTTT. As protein: CASSVEGTVSGNTIYF.

The chain employs TRBV5-4 and TRBJ2-5; 9 bases are shared with TRBD2. J lost 5 bases, V lost 2 bases, and 7 bases had no gene match. Germline V gene data show CDR1 as SGHNT and CDR2 as YYREEE (reference sequence). This CDR3 contains 15 residues. CDR3 sequence reads: CASSLAGGPRETQYF. DNA for the CDR3: TGTGCCAGCAGCTTAGCGGGAGGCCCCCGGGAGACCCAGTACTTC.

The chain couples TRBV27 to TRBJ1-6; 7 bases are a match to TRBD1. The CDR3 runs to 17 residues. The trim removed 5 bases at V and 0 bases at J, leaving 7 bases unmatched. Germline V gene lookup returns CDR1 MNHEY and CDR2 SMNVEV (reference sequence). CDR3 bases: TGTGCCAGCAGTCCCAGACAGGGTTCCTCCTATAATTCACCCCTCCACTTT. Translating it yields CASSPRQGSSYNSPLHF.

The V and J genes are TRBV5-1 and TRBJ2-3, with D tentatively TRBD2 (5 bases). This CDR3 has 13 amino acids. Germline loops: CDR1 SGHRS, CDR2 YFSETQ. V was shortened by 4 bases and J by 4 bases, with 10 bases between the two germline ends. The CDR3: CASSAPGSDTQYF. CDR3 DNA: TGCGCCAGCAGCGCCCCGGGGTCAGATACGCAGTATTTT.

The chain uses TRBV14 and TRBJ1-5; TRBD1 might be the D (5 bases). The germline V gene encodes CDR1 SGHDN and CDR2 FVKESK. The length of the CDR3 is 14 residues. V was shortened by 4 bases and J by 4 bases, with 11 bases between the two germline ends. As DNA, the CDR3 is TGTGCCAGCAGCCCGCGGGGGTTGAATCAGCCCCAGCATTTT. Its translation: CASSPRGLNQPQHF.

The J gene is TRBJ2-7, the V gene TRBV27, with TRBD1 matching over 8 bases. CDR1 MNHEY and CDR2 SMNVEV come from the germline V gene (reference sequence). Trimming took 5 bases from V and 4 from J; bases not matched to a gene: 13. CDR3 size: 16 residues. CDR3 loop: CASSPSSGQAIYEQYF. CDR3 DNA sequence: TGTGCCAGCAGTCCCTCCTCGGGACAGGCTATTTACGAGCAGTACTTC.

The gene calls are TRBV29-1 and TRBJ2-7, with D possibly TRBD1 on 8 matching bases. The V end lost 3 bases, the J end lost 7 bases, and 19 bases lay between the germline ends. The CDR3 has 14 residues. Germline V CDR1 and CDR2: SQVTM, ANQGSEA. Written as DNA, the CDR3 is TGCAGCGTTGAGGGGGGGACAGGTCTTGAGGAGCAGTACTTC. It codes for CSVEGGTGLEEQYF.

The genes are TRBV13 and TRBJ1-2; TRBD1 might be the D (6 bases). The length of the CDR3 is 13 residues. The germline gives CDR1 PRHDT, CDR2 FYEKMQ (reference sequence). V was clipped by 2 bases and J by 7 bases, with 11 bases between them. The CDR3 coding sequence is TGTGCCAGCAGCTTATTGGGGGCGGGTGGCTACACCTTC. Protein sequence: CASSLLGAGGYTF.

The chain recombines TRBV3-1 (or the pseudogene TRBV3-2) with TRBJ2-7; TRBD1 is a possible D gene (5 bases). The CDR3 spans 16 residues. From germline, CDR1 is LGHDT and CDR2 YNNKEL (reference sequence). V was pared by 0 bases and J by 2 bases, with 14 bases between. The CDR3: CASSQELPGSTYEQYF. In nucleotides, the CDR3 is TGTGCCAGCAGCCAAGAACTCCCAGGGTCAACCTACGAGCAGTACTTC.

The chain uses TRBV18 and TRBJ2-1; perhaps TRBD1 as D (6 bases). V was shortened by 0 bases and J by 0 bases, with 9 bases between the two germline ends. The germline V gene has CDR1 KGHSH and CDR2 LQKENI. This CDR3 spans 16 amino acids. The CDR3 region has the DNA TGTGCCAGCTCACCACCGACAGGTGTCTCCTACAATGAGCAGTTCTTC. Amino acid sequence: CASSPPTGVSYNEQFF.